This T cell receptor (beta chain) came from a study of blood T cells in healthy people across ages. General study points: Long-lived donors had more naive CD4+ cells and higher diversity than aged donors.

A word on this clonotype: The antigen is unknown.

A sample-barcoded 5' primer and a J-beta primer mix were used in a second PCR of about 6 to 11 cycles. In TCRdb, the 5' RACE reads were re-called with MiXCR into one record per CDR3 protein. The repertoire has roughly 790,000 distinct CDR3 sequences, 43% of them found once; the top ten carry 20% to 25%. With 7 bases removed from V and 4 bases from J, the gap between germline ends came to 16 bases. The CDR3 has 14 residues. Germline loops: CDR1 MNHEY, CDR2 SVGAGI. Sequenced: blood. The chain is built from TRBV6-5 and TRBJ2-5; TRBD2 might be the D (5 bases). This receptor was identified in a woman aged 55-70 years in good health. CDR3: CASINRGEGETQYF. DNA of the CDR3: TGTGCCAGCATCAATCGAGGAGAGGGAGAGACCCAGTACTTC.